One and the same sample provided the 14 T cell receptor beta chains below, sequenced in a study of blood T cell repertoires in COVID-19. Only in-frame clones appear in the TCRdb table, and some are missing; sequencing was by immunoSEQ multiplex PCR. The repertoire consists of approximately 300,000 clones, with 70% to 90% occurring once and the leading ten covering about 4.1%. The sample consisted of PBMCs or T cells enriched from blood (not recorded which). The receptors were sampled from a woman aged 25 to 39 who had recovered from COVID-19.

V is TRBV7-9 and J is TRBJ2-4, with D maybe TRBD1 (5 bases). CDR3 length equals 15 residues. Germline V lookup: CDR1 SEHNR, CDR2 FQNEAQ (reference sequence). Between the trimmed V and J ends, which lost 5 bases and 0 bases, there was a span of 11 bases. CDR3 in DNA: TGTGCCAGCAGCCTCGACAGCTTAGCCAAAAACATTCAGTACTTC. It codes for CASSLDSLAKNIQYF.

This chain uses TRBV5-1 with TRBJ1-2, with D hard to call. The length of the CDR3 is 18 residues. CDR1 is SGHRS and CDR2 is YFSETQ in the germline V gene. Trimming pared 0 bases from V and 3 bases from J, leaving 21 bases between. CDR3 loop: CASSLGPSGGRRDYGYTF. In nucleotides, the CDR3 is TGCGCCAGCAGCTTGGGTCCCTCTGGAGGGAGGCGCGACTATGGCTACACCTTC.

This chain links TRBV5-6 with TRBJ2-7; 8 bases match TRBD2. The V and J ends lost 0 bases and 9 bases, in that order; junction bases with no gene match: 8. The CDR3 consists of 14 residues. Germline V gene sequence: CDR1 SGHDT, CDR2 YYEEEE. The CDR3 is CASSLAGGAVAQYF. The CDR3 DNA is TGTGCCAGCAGCTTGGCCGGGGGGGCCGTTGCGCAGTACTTC. Combining the CDR3 with reference TRBV5-6 and TRBJ2-7 gives the whole variable domain DAGVTQSPTHLIKTRGQQVTLRCSPKSGHDTVSWYQQALGQGPQFIFQYYEEEERQRGNFPDRFSGHQFPNYSSELNVNALLLGDSALYLCASSLAGGAVAQYFGPGTRLTVT.

The CDR3: CASLLNYGYTF. Written as DNA, the CDR3 is TGTGCCAGCCTCCTTAACTATGGCTACACCTTC. The chain couples TRBV6-5 to TRBJ1-2; D remains unclear. V was trimmed by 8 bases and J by 1 base, leaving 5 bases between them. The CDR3 extends over 11 amino acids. The germline V gene encodes CDR1 MNHEY and CDR2 SVGAGI.

The chain employs TRBV5-1 and TRBJ1-6; TRBD1 matches at 7 bases. Germline CDR1 SGHRS, CDR2 YFSETQ. The CDR3 totals 16 residues. V gave up 0 bases and J gave up 6 bases; unmatched junction bases: 6. CDR3 sequence reads: CASSLVRDRSNSPLHF. The CDR3 DNA follows: TGCGCCAGCAGCTTGGTAAGGGACAGATCTAATTCACCCCTCCACTTT.

This clone was observed a single time. This sequence joins TRBV28 and TRBJ1-2; D gene unclear. Germline CDR1 is MDHEN and CDR2 is SYDVKM. Trimming removed 6 bases at V and 5 bases at J, with 13 bases between. The CDR3 spans 13 residues. CDR3 DNA sequence: TGTGCCAGCAGGGAGGGCTTAAGGTATGGCTACACCTTC. It translates to CASREGLRYGYTF.

This chain uses TRBV28 with TRBJ1-6; no definite D call. The CDR3 length is 14 residues. V gave up 8 bases and J gave up 9 bases, with 17 bases separating them. Germline assignment: CDR1 MDHEN and CDR2 SYDVKM. The CDR3, as DNA: TGTGCCAGCTCCCCCCAATTCGGGGTTTCACCCCTCCACTTT. Its protein is CASSPQFGVSPLHF.

This sequence joins TRBV9 and TRBJ1-5, with D perhaps matching TRBD1 (6 bases). V gave up 0 bases and J gave up 6 bases, with 10 bases separating them. The CDR3 runs to 14 residues. CDR1 and CDR2 (germline): SGDLS, YYNGEE. CDR3 DNA sequence: TGTGCCAGCAGCGTAGACGACAGGAGTCAGCCCCAGCATTTT. Amino acids: CASSVDDRSQPQHF. Full variable domain (rest looked up from reference TRBV9 and TRBJ1-5): DSGVTQTPKHLITATGQRVTLRCSPRSGDLSVYWYQQSLDQGLQFLIQYYNGEERAKGNILERFSAQQFPDLHSELNLSSLELGDSALYFCASSVDDRSQPQHFGDGTRLSIL.

The J gene is TRBJ2-1, the V gene TRBV7-9, with 7 positions matching TRBD1. Trimming cost V 8 bases and J 1 base; bases outside gene matches: 17. Looked up from germline, CDR1 is SEHNR and CDR2 is FQNEAQ (reference sequence). CDR3 length: 18 residues. The chain's CDR3 is CASPRRQGVDWSYNEQFF. The CDR3 coding sequence is TGTGCCAGCCCCCGGAGACAGGGAGTCGATTGGTCCTACAATGAGCAGTTCTTC.

J is TRBJ1-4 and V is TRBV7-9; D is ambiguous. V was clipped by 7 bases and J by 8 bases, with 14 bases between them. The CDR3 runs to 13 residues. Germline assignment: CDR1 SEHNR and CDR2 FQNEAQ (reference sequence). CDR3 nucleotide sequence: TGTGCCAGCACTCCAATGGAGGAAGAAAAACTGTTTTTT. This codes for CASTPMEEEKLFF.

The J gene is TRBJ2-1, the V gene TRBV7-2; possibly TRBD2 for D (5 bases). This CDR3 is built from 12 residues. Germline V gene lookup returns CDR1 SGHTA and CDR2 FQGNSA. The ends were cut back, 2 bases at V and 9 bases at J, with 8 bases in the middle. CDR3 protein: CASSLLRVEQFF. The CDR3 nucleotides read TGTGCCAGCAGCTTATTGAGGGTTGAGCAGTTCTTC.

V gene TRBV25-1 combines with J gene TRBJ1-6; D possibly corresponds to TRBD1 (6 bases). There are 15 residues in the CDR3. From germline, CDR1 is MGHDK and CDR2 SYGVNS. V was cut by 6 bases and J by 3 bases, with 12 bases left in between. The CDR3 spells CASRGQGIYNSPLHF. In nucleotides, the CDR3 is TGTGCCAGCAGGGGTCAGGGGATCTATAATTCACCCCTCCACTTT. Combining the CDR3 with reference TRBV25-1 and TRBJ1-6 gives the whole variable domain EADIYQTPRYLVIGTGKKITLECSQTMGHDKMYWYQQDPGMELHLIHYSYGVNSTEKGDLSSESTVSRIRTEHFPLTLESARPSHTSQYLCASRGQGIYNSPLHFGNGTRLTVT.

The chain carries TRBV29-1 and TRBJ2-5; a possible D gene is TRBD1 (7 bases). The CDR3 runs 13 residues. CDR1 is SQVTM and CDR2 is ANQGSEA in the germline V gene. V shed 8 bases and J shed 6 bases, with 19 bases lying between them. The CDR3: CSPTRAGGQTQYF. The CDR3 region has the DNA TGCAGCCCAACCCGGGCAGGGGGGCAGACCCAGTACTTC.

The genes are TRBV5-4 and TRBJ2-5; 9 positions agree with TRBD2. This CDR3 is built from 13 residues. Looked up from germline, CDR1 is SGHNT and CDR2 is YYREEE (reference sequence). V lost 5 bases, J lost 5 bases, and 4 bases stayed unmatched. The CDR3 protein is CASSSGSGETQYF. The CDR3 bases are TGTGCCAGCAGTAGCGGGAGTGGGGAGACCCAGTACTTC.